These 16 T cell receptor beta chains were sequenced from one sample in a study of blood T cell repertoires in COVID-19. Method: immunoSEQ multiplex PCR; TCRdb's copy keeps in-frame clones and lacks some. The sample records approximately 300,000 clones, 85% being singletons. The sample taken for sequencing was PBMCs or T cells enriched from blood (not recorded which). Receptors originate from a woman aged 30 to 39 who had been exposed to COVID-19.

The chain combines TRBV5-8 with TRBJ2-1; 8 bases match TRBD2. V shed 4 bases and J 0 bases; nucleotides not matched to a gene: 3. Germline CDR1 is SGHTS and CDR2 is YDEGEE. The CDR3 length is 15 residues. In DNA form, the CDR3 reads TGTGCCAGCAGCCCCAGCGGGAGCTCCTACAATGAGCAGTTCTTC. The encoded protein is CASSPSGSSYNEQFF.

As regards this clone: One junction end does not reproduce the germline sequence, and a read error may be involved. V gene TRBV7-7 combines with J gene TRBJ2-1; D call uncertain. Germline V CDR1 and CDR2: SSHAT, FNYEAQ (reference sequence). The CDR3 loop spans 13 amino acids. The CDR3 spells CASSLADNNEQFF. The CDR3 DNA is TGTGCTAGCAGCTTAGCTGACAACAATGAGCAGTTCTTC.

The chain uses TRBV3-1 (or the pseudogene TRBV3-2) and TRBJ2-1, with TRBD2 matching 7 bases. CDR3 size: 16 residues. Germline-derived CDR1 and CDR2 are LGHDT and YNNKEL (reference sequence). The V segment lost 1 base and the J segment 6 bases; nucleotides outside the gene matches: 9. The CDR3: CASSQGGRALINEQFF. CDR3 nucleotide sequence: TGTGCCAGCAGCCAAGGGGGGAGGGCCTTGATCAATGAGCAGTTCTTC.

This chain connects TRBV11-2 to TRBJ1-3, with a weak D call TRBD1 (5 bases). Trimming cost V 3 bases and J 3 bases, with 15 bases left between them. This CDR3 has 16 residues. Germline values: CDR1 SGHAT, CDR2 FQNNGV. CDR3 sequence: CASSFLEAGGGNTIYF. DNA for the CDR3: TGTGCCAGCAGCTTCCTTGAAGCGGGGGGTGGAAACACCATATATTTT.

This chain uses TRBV28 with TRBJ1-6, with 7 bases aligning to TRBD1. Trimming took 5 bases from V and 8 from J; bases not matched to a gene: 9. The CDR3 is made up of 15 amino acids. CDR1 and CDR2 from the germline V gene are MDHEN and SYDVKM. CDR3 region: CASSTSDRVDSPLHF. The CDR3 DNA sequence: TGTGCCAGCAGTACCTCTGACAGGGTCGATTCACCCCTCCACTTT.

The gene calls are TRBV7-9 and TRBJ2-5, with TRBD1 as a possible D gene (5 bases). From germline, CDR1 is SEHNR and CDR2 FQNEAQ (reference sequence). The V gene lost 1 base and the J gene lost 10 bases, with 13 bases spanning the gap. CDR3 length equals 13 residues. The DNA of the CDR3 is TGTGCCAGCAGCTTAGACACCACAGGCGTCCAGTACTTC. Amino acid sequence: CASSLDTTGVQYF.

This clone was picked up many times. The chain recombines TRBV28 with TRBJ2-1; D remains ambiguous. The germline CDR1 and CDR2 sequences are MDHEN and SYDVKM. Trimming took 2 bases from V and 3 from J, leaving 17 bases between them. The CDR3 length is 17 residues. CDR3 DNA: TGTGCCAGCAGTTTAGGTTGGCAGCCAGGTAACTACAATGAGCAGTTCTTC. Translating gives CASSLGWQPGNYNEQFF.

The V gene is TRBV5-1, the J gene TRBJ1-4; D is unclear. Trimming cost V 0 bases and J 4 bases, with 7 bases left between them. CDR1 SGHRS and CDR2 YFSETQ come from the germline V gene. The CDR3 is 14 residues long. The CDR3 region is CASSLDSLNEKLFF. The CDR3 DNA follows: TGCGCCAGCAGCTTGGACTCCCTTAATGAAAAACTGTTTTTT.

V gene TRBV5-1 combines with J gene TRBJ2-5, with D maybe TRBD2 (7 bases). Per germline, CDR1 SGHRS and CDR2 YFSETQ. Trimming cost V 0 bases and J 1 base, with 19 bases left between them. The CDR3 is 18 residues long. The CDR3 spells CASSLGGGRGTIQETQYF. Written as DNA, the CDR3 is TGCGCCAGCAGCTTGGGCGGGGGTCGCGGGACAATCCAAGAGACCCAGTACTTC.

V is TRBV13 and J is TRBJ2-3; D is uncertain. Germline CDR1 reads PRHDT; CDR2 reads FYEKMQ (reference sequence). This CDR3 spans 13 amino acids. Trimming removed 3 bases at V and 0 bases at J, with 4 bases between. The CDR3 region is CASSFSSTDTQYF. The CDR3 DNA is TGTGCCAGCAGCTTTTCTAGCACAGATACGCAGTATTTT.

Only one count was recorded for this clone. This chain uses TRBV5-5 with TRBJ1-2; D unresolved. V gave up 0 bases and J gave up 8 bases, with 8 bases separating them. The CDR3 length is 12 residues. Germline-derived CDR1 and CDR2 are SGHKS and YYEKEE (reference sequence). This chain's CDR3 is CASSLEAEGYTF. CDR3 nucleotide sequence: TGTGCCAGCAGCTTGGAGGCGGAAGGCTACACCTTC.

The chain recombines TRBV25-1 with TRBJ2-1; a weak D match, TRBD2 (5 bases). The CDR3 covers 13 residues. Trimming pared 7 bases from V and 0 bases from J, leaving 7 bases between. Germline CDR1 is MGHDK and CDR2 is SYGVNS. This CDR3 reads CASTGSSYNEQFF. CDR3 in DNA: TGTGCCAGCACGGGATCCTCCTACAATGAGCAGTTCTTC.

The J gene is TRBJ2-7, the V gene TRBV18; a possible D gene is TRBD1 (6 bases). V shed 5 bases and J shed 4 bases, with 12 bases lying between them. Looked up from germline, CDR1 is KGHSH and CDR2 is LQKENI. CDR3 length: 13 residues. In nucleotides, the CDR3 is TGTGCCAGCTCAGGGGACATGGGATACGAGCAGTACTTC. It specifies CASSGDMGYEQYF.

The chain is built from TRBV11-1 and TRBJ2-5, with unresolved D. With 3 bases removed from V and 5 bases from J, the gap between germline ends came to 4 bases. Looked up from germline, CDR1 is SGHAT and CDR2 is FQDESV (reference sequence). This CDR3 has 11 amino acids. CDR3 bases: TGTGCCAGCAGCTTGAGGGAGACCCAGTACTTC. Protein sequence: CASSLRETQYF.

The rearrangement links TRBV2 to TRBJ1-5, with a possible D match to TRBD1 (6 bases). The CDR3 loop spans 16 amino acids. V was shortened by 4 bases and J by 3 bases, with 16 bases between the two germline ends. Looked up from germline, CDR1 is SNHLY and CDR2 is FYNNEI. The CDR3 reads CASSGGHIASNQPQHF. The CDR3 DNA reads as TGTGCCAGCAGTGGGGGACATATCGCATCCAATCAGCCCCAGCATTTT.

The rearrangement links TRBV4-2 to TRBJ2-1; TRBD2 matches at 13 bases. The V and J ends lost 4 bases and 0 bases, in that order; junction bases with no gene match: 6. Germline V lookup: CDR1 LGHNA, CDR2 YNFKEQ. This CDR3 contains 18 residues. CDR3 nucleotide sequence: TGTGCCAGCAGCCTGGGGACTAGCGGGGTGGTCTCCTACAATGAGCAGTTCTTC. Its protein product is CASSLGTSGVVSYNEQFF.